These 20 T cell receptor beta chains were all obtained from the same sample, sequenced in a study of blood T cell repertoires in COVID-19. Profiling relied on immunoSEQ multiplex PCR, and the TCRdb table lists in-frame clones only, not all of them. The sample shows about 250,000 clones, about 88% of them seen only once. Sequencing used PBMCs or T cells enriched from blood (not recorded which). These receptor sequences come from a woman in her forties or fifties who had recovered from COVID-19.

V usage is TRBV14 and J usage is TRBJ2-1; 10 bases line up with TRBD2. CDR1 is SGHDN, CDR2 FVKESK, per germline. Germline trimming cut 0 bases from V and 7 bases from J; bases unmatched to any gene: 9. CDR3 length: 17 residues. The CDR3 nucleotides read TGTGCCAGCAGCCAAGAGTCTTCTAGCGGGAGAGGGAATGAGCAGTTCTTC. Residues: CASSQESSSGRGNEQFF. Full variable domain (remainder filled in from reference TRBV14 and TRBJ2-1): EAGVTQFPSHSVIEKGQTVTLRCDPISGHDNLYWYRRVMGKEIKFLLHFVKESKQDESGMPNNRFLAERTGGTYSTLKVQPAELEDSGVYFCASSQESSSGRGNEQFFGPGTRLTVL.

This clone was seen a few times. CDR3 loop: CASSLFGGADEKLFF. CDR3 in DNA: TGTGCCAGCAGTTTATTTGGAGGGGCTGACGAAAAACTGTTTTTT. The V gene is TRBV28, the J gene TRBJ1-4; possible D gene TRBD1, 5 bases. CDR3 length: 15 residues. The ends were cut back, 1 base at V and 8 bases at J, with 14 bases in the middle. Germline loops: CDR1 MDHEN, CDR2 SYDVKM.

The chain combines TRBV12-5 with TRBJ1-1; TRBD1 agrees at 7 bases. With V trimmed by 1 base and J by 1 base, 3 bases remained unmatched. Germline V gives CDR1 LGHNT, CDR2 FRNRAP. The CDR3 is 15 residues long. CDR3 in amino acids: CASGLGQGGNTEAFF. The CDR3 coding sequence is TGTGCTAGTGGTTTGGGACAGGGAGGGAACACTGAAGCTTTCTTT.

The CDR3 DNA reads as TGTGCCAGCAGCTTGACGACAGGGAGGCAAGGAAACACCATATATTTT. Residues: CASSLTTGRQGNTIYF. This chain uses TRBV5-6 with TRBJ1-3; 7 nucleotides align to TRBD1. The length of the CDR3 is 16 residues. With V trimmed by 1 base and J by 4 bases, 8 bases remained unmatched. Germline V gene sequence: CDR1 SGHDT, CDR2 YYEEEE.

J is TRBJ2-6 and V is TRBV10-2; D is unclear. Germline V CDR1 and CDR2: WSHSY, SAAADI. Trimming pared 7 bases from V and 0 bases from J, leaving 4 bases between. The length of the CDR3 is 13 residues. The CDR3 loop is CASTRSGANVLTF. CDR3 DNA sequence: TGCGCCAGCACTCGCTCTGGGGCCAACGTCCTGACTTTC.

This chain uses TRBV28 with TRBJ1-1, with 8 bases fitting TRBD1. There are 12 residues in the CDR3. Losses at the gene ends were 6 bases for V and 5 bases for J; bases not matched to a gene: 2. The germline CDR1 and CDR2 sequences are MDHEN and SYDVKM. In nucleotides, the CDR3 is TGTGCCAGCAGACAGGGGGGGACTGAAGCTTTCTTT. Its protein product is CASRQGGTEAFF.

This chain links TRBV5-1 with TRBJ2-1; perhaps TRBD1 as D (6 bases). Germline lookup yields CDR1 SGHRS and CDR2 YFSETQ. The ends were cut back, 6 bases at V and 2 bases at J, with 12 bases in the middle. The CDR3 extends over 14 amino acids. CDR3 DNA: TGCGCCAGCACCCCGGGACACCCCTACAATGAGCAGTTCTTC. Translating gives CASTPGHPYNEQFF. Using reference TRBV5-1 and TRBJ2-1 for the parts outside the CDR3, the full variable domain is KAGVTQTPRYLIKTRGQQVTLSCSPISGHRSVSWYQQTPGQGLQFLFEYFSETQRNKGNFPGRFSGRQFSNSRSEMNVSTLELGDSALYLCASTPGHPYNEQFFGPGTRLTVL.

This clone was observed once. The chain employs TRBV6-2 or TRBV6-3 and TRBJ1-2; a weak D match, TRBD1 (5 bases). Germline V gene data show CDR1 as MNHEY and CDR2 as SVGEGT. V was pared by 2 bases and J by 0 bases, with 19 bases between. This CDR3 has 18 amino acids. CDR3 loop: CASSYGPLRQTPNYGYTF. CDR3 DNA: TGTGCCAGCAGTTACGGCCCCCTCCGACAGACTCCTAACTATGGCTACACCTTC.

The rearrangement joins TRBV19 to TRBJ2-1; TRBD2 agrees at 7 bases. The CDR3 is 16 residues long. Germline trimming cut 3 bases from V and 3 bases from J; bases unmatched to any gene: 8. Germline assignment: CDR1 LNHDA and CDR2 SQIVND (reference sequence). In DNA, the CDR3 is TGTGCCAGTAGTATTATCGCAGCTAGCGGCTACAATGAGCAGTTCTTC. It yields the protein CASSIIAASGYNEQFF.

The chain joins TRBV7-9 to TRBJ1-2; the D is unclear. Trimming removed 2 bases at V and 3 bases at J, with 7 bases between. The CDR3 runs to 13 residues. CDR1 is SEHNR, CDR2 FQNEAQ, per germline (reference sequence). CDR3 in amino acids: CASSLWQDYGYTF. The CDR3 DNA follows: TGTGCCAGCAGCTTATGGCAAGACTATGGCTACACCTTC. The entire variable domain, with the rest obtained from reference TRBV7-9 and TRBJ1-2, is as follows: DTGVSQNPRHKITKRGQNVTFRCDPISEHNRLYWYRQTLGQGPEFLTYFQNEAQLEKSRLLSDRFSAERPKGSFSTLEIQRTEQGDSAMYLCASSLWQDYGYTFGSGTRLTVV.

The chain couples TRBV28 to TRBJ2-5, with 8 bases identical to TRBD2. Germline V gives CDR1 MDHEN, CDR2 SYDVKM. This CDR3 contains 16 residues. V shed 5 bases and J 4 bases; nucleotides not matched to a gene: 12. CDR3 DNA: TGTGCCAGCAGTAACAAGGGACTAGGGGGGCTAGAGACCCAGTACTTC. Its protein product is CASSNKGLGGLETQYF.

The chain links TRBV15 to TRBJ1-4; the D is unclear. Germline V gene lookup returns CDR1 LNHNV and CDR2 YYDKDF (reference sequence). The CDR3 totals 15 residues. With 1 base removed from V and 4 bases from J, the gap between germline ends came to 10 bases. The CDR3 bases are TGTGCCACCAGCAGAGCAGAGGTCCGTAATGAAAAACTGTTTTTT. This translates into CATSRAEVRNEKLFF.

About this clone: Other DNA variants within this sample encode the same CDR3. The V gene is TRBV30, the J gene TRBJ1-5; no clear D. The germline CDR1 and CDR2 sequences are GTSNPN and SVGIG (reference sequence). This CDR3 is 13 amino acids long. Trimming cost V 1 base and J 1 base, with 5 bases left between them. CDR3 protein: CAWSGQSNQPQHF. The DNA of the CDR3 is TGTGCCTGGAGTGGGCAGAGCAATCAGCCCCAGCATTTT.

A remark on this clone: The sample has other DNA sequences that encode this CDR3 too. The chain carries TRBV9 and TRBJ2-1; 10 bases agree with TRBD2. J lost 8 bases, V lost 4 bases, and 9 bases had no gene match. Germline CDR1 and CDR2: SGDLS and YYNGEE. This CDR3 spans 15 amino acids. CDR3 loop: CASSISSGSFDEQFF. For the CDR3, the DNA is TGTGCCAGCAGCATATCTAGCGGGAGTTTTGATGAGCAGTTCTTC. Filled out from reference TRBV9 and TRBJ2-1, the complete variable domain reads DSGVTQTPKHLITATGQRVTLRCSPRSGDLSVYWYQQSLDQGLQFLIQYYNGEERAKGNILERFSAQQFPDLHSELNLSSLELGDSALYFCASSISSGSFDEQFFGPGTRLTVL.

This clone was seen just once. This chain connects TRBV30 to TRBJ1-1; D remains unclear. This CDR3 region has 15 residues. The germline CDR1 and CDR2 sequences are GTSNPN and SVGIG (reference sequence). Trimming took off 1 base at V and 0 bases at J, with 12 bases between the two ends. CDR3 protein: CAWSDRWTMNTEAFF. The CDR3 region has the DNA TGTGCCTGGAGTGATAGGTGGACTATGAACACTGAAGCTTTCTTT.

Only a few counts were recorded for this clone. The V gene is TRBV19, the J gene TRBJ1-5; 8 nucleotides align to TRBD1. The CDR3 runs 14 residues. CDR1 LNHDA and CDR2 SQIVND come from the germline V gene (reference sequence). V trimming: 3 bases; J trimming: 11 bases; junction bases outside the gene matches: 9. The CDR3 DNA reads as TGTGCCAGTAGTATTGGACAGGGCCTTTGGGCCCAGCATTTT. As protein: CASSIGQGLWAQHF.

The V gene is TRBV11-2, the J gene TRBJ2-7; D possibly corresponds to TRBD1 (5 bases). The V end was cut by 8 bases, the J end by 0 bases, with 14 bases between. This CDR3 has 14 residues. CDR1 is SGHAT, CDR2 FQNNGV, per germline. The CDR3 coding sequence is TGTGCCAGCGGAACAGGCTTGCCCTCCTACGAGCAGTACTTC. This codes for CASGTGLPSYEQYF.

This chain's CDR3 is CASSVRQGAVPEAFF. The CDR3 DNA reads TGTGCCAGCAGCGTACGACAGGGGGCTGTCCCTGAAGCTTTCTTT. The chain uses TRBV7-9 and TRBJ1-1; 10 positions match TRBD1. With V trimmed by 5 bases and J by 6 bases, 9 bases remained unmatched. CDR1 is SEHNR and CDR2 is FQNEAQ in the germline V gene (reference sequence). This CDR3 region has 15 residues.

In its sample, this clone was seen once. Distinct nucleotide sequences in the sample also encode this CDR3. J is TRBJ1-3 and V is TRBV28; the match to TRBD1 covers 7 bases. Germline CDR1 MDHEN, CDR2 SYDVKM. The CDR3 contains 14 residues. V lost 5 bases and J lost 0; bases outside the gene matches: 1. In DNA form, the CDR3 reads TGTGCCAGCAGTGCAGGGGGCTCTGGAAACACCATATATTTT. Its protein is CASSAGGSGNTIYF.

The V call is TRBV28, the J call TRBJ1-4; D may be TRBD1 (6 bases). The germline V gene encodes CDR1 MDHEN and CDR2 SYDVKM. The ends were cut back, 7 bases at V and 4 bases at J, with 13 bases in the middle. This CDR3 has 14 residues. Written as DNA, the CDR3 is TGTGCCAGCACACAGGGTGGCGGTAATGAAAAACTGTTTTTT. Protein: CASTQGGGNEKLFF.